Following are 13 T cell receptor beta chains from one sample sequenced in a study of T cells in Graves' hyperthyroidism and ophthalmopathy. Researchers took RNA transcripts and amplified the TCR beta CDR3 regions from them. HTBI primers were employed in a first-round RT-PCR of the TCR CDR3. Each CDR3 protein is one row after TCRdb ran MiXCR on the multiplex PCR reads. The table includes roughly 510,000 distinct CDR3 sequences, 40% to 50% detected once. The specimen was peripheral blood or thyroid tissue (not recorded which). The source of these receptors is an adult woman with Graves' disease, either hyperthyroidism or ophthalmopathy (not recorded which).

The rearrangement joins TRBV20-1 to TRBJ1-5; the D is unclear. Trimming shortened V by 4 bases and J by 3 bases, and 10 bases separated the two germline ends. The CDR3 extends over 13 amino acids. The germline V gene encodes CDR1 DFQATT and CDR2 SNEGSKA (reference sequence). The CDR3 DNA reads TGCAGTGCTACGTGGGGTGTCAATCAGCCCCAGCATTTT. It yields the protein CSATWGVNQPQHF.

The chain is built from TRBV6-1 and TRBJ1-2; D remains ambiguous. V dropped 2 bases and J dropped 5 bases, with 9 bases sitting between them. Germline assignment: CDR1 MNHNS and CDR2 SASEGT. The CDR3 has 13 amino acids. The CDR3 region is CASSESETYGYTF. CDR3 DNA: TGTGCCAGCAGTGAATCAGAGACGTATGGCTACACCTTC.

This chain joins TRBV20-1 and TRBJ2-7, with 11 positions matching TRBD2. Germline V gene data show CDR1 as DFQATT and CDR2 as SNEGSKA (reference sequence). V was pared by 2 bases and J by 9 bases, with 12 bases of the junction left unmatched. This CDR3 has 15 amino acids. CDR3 sequence reads: CSARHSLAGGSGQYF. The CDR3, as DNA: TGCAGTGCTAGACACTCTCTAGCGGGAGGTTCCGGGCAGTACTTC.

J is TRBJ1-1 and V is TRBV15; D unclear. With 1 base removed from V and 1 base from J, the gap between germline ends came to 7 bases. Germline CDR1 is LNHNV and CDR2 is YYDKDF (reference sequence). This CDR3 has 14 residues. This chain's CDR3 is CATSRAFWNTEAFF. The DNA of the CDR3 is TGTGCCACCAGCAGAGCATTCTGGAACACTGAAGCTTTCTTT. The complete variable domain, with remaining parts taken from reference TRBV15 and TRBJ1-1, reads DAMVIQNPRYQVTQFGKPVTLSCSQTLNHNVMYWYQQKSSQAPKLLFHYYDKDFNNEADTPDNFQSRRPNTSFCFLDIRSPGLGDTAMYLCATSRAFWNTEAFFGQGTRLTVV.

The chain employs TRBV7-9 and TRBJ1-1; a weak D match, TRBD1 (5 bases). V shed 7 bases and J shed 4 bases, with 10 bases lying between them. In germline, CDR1 is SEHNR, CDR2 FQNEAQ (reference sequence). This CDR3 comprises 12 residues. CDR3 nucleotides: TGTGCCAGCAATGGGGGAGGCACTGAAGCTTTCTTT. Translating gives CASNGGGTEAFF.

This clonotype was observed a few times. The rearrangement uses TRBV10-3 and TRBJ1-6; the match to TRBD1 covers 7 bases. This CDR3 is 15 amino acids long. V shed 4 bases, J shed 8 bases, and the junction held 8 bases outside the gene matches. Germline CDR1 reads ENHRY; CDR2 reads SYGVKD. The CDR3 here is CAISASGTDHSPLHF. The DNA of the CDR3 is TGTGCCATCAGTGCGTCGGGGACAGACCATTCACCCCTCCACTTT.

This clonotype was detected ten times or more. The chain recombines TRBV5-5 with TRBJ1-5; maybe TRBD1 (5 bases). The germline gives CDR1 SGHKS, CDR2 YYEKEE (reference sequence). The germline V and J ends were trimmed by 3 bases and 3 bases, with 16 bases remaining between them. The CDR3 length is 16 residues. The CDR3 bases are TGTGCCAGCAGCTGGGCAGGTGGGGCTGACAATCAGCCCCAGCATTTT. This encodes CASSWAGGADNQPQHF.

This clonotype came up many times. This chain links TRBV7-9 with TRBJ2-5; weak D call: TRBD2 (6 bases). In germline, CDR1 is SEHNR, CDR2 FQNEAQ (reference sequence). The CDR3 loop spans 15 amino acids. V was trimmed by 5 bases and J by 4 bases, leaving 17 bases between them. CDR3 sequence reads: CASSRGEGGRETQYF. The CDR3 DNA sequence: TGTGCCAGCAGCCGAGGCGAGGGAGGCCGAGAGACCCAGTACTTC.

A few counts support this clonotype. The chain recombines TRBV3-1 with TRBJ1-6; D unresolved. This CDR3 is built from 15 residues. Germline V gives CDR1 LGHDT, CDR2 YNNKEL (reference sequence). Trimming removed 1 base from V and 7 bases from J, with 11 bases in between. The CDR3 bases are TGTGCCAGCAGCCAAGGCGTACGGCGGAATTCACCCCTCCACTTT. It is translated as CASSQGVRRNSPLHF. The full variable domain, its missing parts supplied by reference TRBV3-1 and TRBJ1-6, is DTAVSQTPKYLVTQMGNDKSIKCEQNLGHDTMYWYKQDSKKFLKIMFSYNNKELIINETVPNRFSPKSPDKAHLNLHINSLELGDSAVYFCASSQGVRRNSPLHFGNGTRLTVT.

The rearrangement joins TRBV30 to TRBJ2-7, with 9 bases matching TRBD1. V shed 1 base, J shed 7 bases, and the junction held 8 bases outside the gene matches. CDR1 is GTSNPN, CDR2 SVGIG, per germline (reference sequence). The CDR3 has 14 residues. CDR3 coding DNA: TGTGCCTGGAGTGGGACAGGGGATTTTGATGAGCAGTACTTC. Its protein is CAWSGTGDFDEQYF.

Concerning this clonotype: One junction end does not reproduce the germline sequence, and a read error may be involved. V usage is TRBV25-1 and J usage is TRBJ2-7, with 7 nucleotides matching TRBD2. Per germline, CDR1 MGHDK and CDR2 SYGVNS. This CDR3 spans 17 amino acids. This chain's CDR3 is CASSGGGLGSSEQGSGF. CDR3 in DNA: TGTGCCAGCAGTGGGGGAGGACTAGGCAGTAGCGAACAAGGGTCTGGCTTC.

Notes on this clonotype: Since no conserved phenylalanine or tryptophan closes the CDR3, a read error is the likely cause. The chain couples TRBV6-6 to TRBJ1-1; the match to TRBD1 covers 9 bases. This CDR3 has 15 residues. Losses at the gene ends were 6 bases for V and 4 bases for J; bases not matched to a gene: 9. Germline assignment: CDR1 MNHNY and CDR2 SVGAGI (reference sequence). The chain's CDR3 is CASRQPGQGSTEAFS. DNA of the CDR3: TGTGCCAGCAGACAACCCGGACAGGGGAGCACTGAAGCTTTCTCT.

A single count supports this clonotype. The V call is TRBV29-1, the J call TRBJ2-5; the D gene is possibly TRBD2 (5 bases). The CDR3 loop spans 13 amino acids. V dropped 4 bases and J dropped 5 bases, with 14 bases sitting between them. CDR1 is SQVTM, CDR2 ANQGSEA, per germline. CDR3 region: CSVGQRVGETQYF. The DNA of the CDR3 is TGCAGCGTTGGTCAGAGGGTAGGCGAGACCCAGTACTTC.